This record concerns one T cell receptor (beta chain) sequence. What it recognizes is unknown. Produced via immunoSEQ multiplex PCR; TCRdb's table is partial and in-frame only. The data show 35,000 to 40,000 clones, approximately 85% seen once. This sample is part of a study of CD4 T cells in relation to SARS-CoV-2 and coronaviruses. About the research overall: Patient ages ranged from about 21 to 72, median 38.

Study-wide results and caveats: Crossreactivity was assessed only for spike protein, not other viral proteins. According to naive versus memory sequencing, detected responses are memory recall, not newly primed.

Germline V gene data show CDR1 as MGHDK and CDR2 as SYGVNS. CDR3 length: 15 amino acids. Trimming took off 1 base at V and 4 bases at J, with 14 bases between the two ends. This clonotype originated in an adult with COVID-19. The chain is built from TRBV25-1 and TRBJ2-7; D is possibly TRBD2 (6 bases). Sequences were obtained from memory CD4+ T cells from PBMCs. This CDR3 is CASSELSSGGYEQYF. CDR3 bases: TGTGCCAGCAGTGAATTATCATCAGGAGGGTACGAGCAGTACTTC.